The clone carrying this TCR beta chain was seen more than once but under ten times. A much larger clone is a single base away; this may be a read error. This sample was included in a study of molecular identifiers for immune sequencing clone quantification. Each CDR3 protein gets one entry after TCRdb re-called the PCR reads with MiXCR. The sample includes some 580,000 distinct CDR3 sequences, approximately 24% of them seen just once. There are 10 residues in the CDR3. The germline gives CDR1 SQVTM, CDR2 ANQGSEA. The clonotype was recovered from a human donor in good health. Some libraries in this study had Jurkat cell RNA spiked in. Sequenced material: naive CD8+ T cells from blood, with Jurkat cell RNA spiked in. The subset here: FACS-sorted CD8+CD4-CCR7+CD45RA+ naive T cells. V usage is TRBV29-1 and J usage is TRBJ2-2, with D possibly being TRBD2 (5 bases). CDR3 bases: TGCAGCGCTTCCGCCGGGGAGCTGTTATTT. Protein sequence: CSASAGELLF.